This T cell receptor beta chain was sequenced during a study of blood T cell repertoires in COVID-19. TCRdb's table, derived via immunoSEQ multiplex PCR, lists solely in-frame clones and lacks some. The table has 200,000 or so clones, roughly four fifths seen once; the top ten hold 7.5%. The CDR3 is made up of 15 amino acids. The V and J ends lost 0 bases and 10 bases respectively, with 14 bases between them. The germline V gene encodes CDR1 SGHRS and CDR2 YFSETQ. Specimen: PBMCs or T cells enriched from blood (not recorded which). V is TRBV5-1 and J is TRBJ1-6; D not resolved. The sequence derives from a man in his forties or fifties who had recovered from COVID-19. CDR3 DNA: TGCGCCAGCAGCTTGGGTGATAACGGGAAGTCACCCCTCCACTTT. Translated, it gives CASSLGDNGKSPLHF.